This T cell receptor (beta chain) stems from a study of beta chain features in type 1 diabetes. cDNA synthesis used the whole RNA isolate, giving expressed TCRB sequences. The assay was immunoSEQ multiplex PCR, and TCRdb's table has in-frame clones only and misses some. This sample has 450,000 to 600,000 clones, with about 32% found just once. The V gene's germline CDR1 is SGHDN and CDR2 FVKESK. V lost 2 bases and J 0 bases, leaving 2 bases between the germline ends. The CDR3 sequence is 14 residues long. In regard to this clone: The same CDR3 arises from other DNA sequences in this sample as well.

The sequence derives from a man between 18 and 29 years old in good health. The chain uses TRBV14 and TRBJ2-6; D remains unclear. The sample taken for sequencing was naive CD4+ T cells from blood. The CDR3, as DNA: TGTGCCAGCAGCCAATTCTCTGGGGCCAACGTCCTGACTTTC. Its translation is CASSQFSGANVLTF.